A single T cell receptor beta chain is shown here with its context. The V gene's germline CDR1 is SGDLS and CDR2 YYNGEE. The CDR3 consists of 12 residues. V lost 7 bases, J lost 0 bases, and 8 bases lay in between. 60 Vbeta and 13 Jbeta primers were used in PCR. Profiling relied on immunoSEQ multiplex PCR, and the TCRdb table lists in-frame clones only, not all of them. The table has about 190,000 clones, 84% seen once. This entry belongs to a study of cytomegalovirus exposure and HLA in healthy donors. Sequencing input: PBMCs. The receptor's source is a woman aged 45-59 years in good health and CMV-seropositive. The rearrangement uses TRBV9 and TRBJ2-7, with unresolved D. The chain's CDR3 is CASSSSSYEQYF. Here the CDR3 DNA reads TGTGCCAGCTCAAGTAGCTCCTACGAGCAGTACTTC.